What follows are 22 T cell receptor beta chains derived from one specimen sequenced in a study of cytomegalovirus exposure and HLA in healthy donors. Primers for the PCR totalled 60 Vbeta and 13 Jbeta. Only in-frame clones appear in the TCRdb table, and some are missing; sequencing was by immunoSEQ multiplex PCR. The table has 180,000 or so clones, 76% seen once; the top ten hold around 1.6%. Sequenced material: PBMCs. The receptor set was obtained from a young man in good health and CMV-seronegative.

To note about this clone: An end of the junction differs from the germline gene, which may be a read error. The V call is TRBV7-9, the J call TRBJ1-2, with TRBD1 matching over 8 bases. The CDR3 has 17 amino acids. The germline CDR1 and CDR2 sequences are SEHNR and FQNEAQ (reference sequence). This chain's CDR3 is CSSTPPRDRPSMGGYTF. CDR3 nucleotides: TGTTCCAGCACCCCCCCCCGGGACAGGCCTTCTATGGGCGGCTACACCTTC.

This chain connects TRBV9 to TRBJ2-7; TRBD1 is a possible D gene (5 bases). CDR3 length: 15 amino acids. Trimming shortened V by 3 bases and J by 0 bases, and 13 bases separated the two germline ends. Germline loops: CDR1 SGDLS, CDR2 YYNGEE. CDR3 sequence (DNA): TGTGCCAGCAGCGCGTCGACAGCGAACTCCTACGAGCAGTACTTC. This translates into CASSASTANSYEQYF.

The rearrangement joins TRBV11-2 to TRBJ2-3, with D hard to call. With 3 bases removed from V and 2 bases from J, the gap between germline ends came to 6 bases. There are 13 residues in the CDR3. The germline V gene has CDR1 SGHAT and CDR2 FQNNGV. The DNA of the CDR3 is TGTGCCAGCAGCTTTCACTACACAGATACGCAGTATTTT. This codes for CASSFHYTDTQYF.

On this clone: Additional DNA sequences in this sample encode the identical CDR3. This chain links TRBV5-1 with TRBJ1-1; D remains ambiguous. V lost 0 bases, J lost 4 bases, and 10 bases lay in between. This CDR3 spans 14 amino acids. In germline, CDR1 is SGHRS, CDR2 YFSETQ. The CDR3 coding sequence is TGCGCCAGCAGCTTGGCGGGAGTTGGCACTGAAGCTTTCTTT. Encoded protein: CASSLAGVGTEAFF.

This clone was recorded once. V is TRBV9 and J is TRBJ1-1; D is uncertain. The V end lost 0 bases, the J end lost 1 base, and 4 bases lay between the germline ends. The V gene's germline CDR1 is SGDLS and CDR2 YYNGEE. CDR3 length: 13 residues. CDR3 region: CASSVVRNTEAFF. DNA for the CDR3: TGTGCCAGCAGCGTAGTCAGGAACACTGAAGCTTTCTTT.

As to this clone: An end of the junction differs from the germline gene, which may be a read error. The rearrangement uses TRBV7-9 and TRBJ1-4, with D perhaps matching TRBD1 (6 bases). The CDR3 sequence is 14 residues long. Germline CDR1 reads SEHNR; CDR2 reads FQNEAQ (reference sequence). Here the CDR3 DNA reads TGTTCCAGCAGCTCCGGACAGTATGAGGAAAAACTGTTTTTT. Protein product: CSSSSGQYEEKLFF.

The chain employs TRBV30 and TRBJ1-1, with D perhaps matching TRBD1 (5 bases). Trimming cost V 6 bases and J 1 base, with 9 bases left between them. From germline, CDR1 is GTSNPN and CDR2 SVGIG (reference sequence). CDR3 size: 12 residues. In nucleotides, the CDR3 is TGTGCCTGTGGCAGGGCGAACACTGAAGCTTTCTTT. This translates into CACGRANTEAFF.

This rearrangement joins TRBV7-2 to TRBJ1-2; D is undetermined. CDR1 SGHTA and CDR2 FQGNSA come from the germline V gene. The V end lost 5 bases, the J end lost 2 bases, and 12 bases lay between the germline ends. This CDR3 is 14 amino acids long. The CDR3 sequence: CASSPGSQNYGYTF. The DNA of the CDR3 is TGTGCCAGCAGCCCCGGGTCTCAAAACTATGGCTACACCTTC.

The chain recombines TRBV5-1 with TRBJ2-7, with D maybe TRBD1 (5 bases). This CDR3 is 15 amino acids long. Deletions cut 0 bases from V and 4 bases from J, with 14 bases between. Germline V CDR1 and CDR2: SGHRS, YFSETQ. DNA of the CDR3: TGCGCCAGCAGCTTGGAGGGGTCAAGCCTGTACGAGCAGTACTTC. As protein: CASSLEGSSLYEQYF.

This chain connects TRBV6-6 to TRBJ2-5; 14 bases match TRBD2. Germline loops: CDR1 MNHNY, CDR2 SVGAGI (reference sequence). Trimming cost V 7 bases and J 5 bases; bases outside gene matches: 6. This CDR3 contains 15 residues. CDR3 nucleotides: TGTGCCAGCACGAAGGGACTAGCGGGGGTTGAGACCCAGTACTTC. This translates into CASTKGLAGVETQYF.

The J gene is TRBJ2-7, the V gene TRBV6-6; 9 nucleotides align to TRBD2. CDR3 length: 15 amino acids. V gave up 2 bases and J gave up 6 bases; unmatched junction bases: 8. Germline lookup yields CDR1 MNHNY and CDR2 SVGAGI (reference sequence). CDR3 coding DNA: TGTGCCAGCAGTTACAGTACGTCTAGCGGGATCGAGCAGTACTTC. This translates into CASSYSTSSGIEQYF.

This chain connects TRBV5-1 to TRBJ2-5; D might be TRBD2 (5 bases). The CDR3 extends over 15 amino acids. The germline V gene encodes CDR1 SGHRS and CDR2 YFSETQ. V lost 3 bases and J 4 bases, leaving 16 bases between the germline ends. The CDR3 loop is CASSSKPGIGETQYF. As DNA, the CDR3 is TGCGCCAGCAGCTCAAAGCCGGGAATCGGAGAGACCCAGTACTTC.

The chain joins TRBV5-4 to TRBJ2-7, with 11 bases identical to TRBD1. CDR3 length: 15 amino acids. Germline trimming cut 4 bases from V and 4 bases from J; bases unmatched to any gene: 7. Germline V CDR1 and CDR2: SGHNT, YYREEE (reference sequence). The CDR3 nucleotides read TGTGCCAGCAGCCGGGATGGACAGGGGGCGTACGAGCAGTACTTC. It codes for CASSRDGQGAYEQYF.

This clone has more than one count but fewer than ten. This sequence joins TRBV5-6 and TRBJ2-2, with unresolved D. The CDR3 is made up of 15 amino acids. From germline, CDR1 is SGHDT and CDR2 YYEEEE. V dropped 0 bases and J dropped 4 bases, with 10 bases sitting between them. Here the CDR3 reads CASSLAPAVTGELFF. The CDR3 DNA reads TGTGCCAGCAGCTTGGCCCCGGCGGTCACCGGGGAGCTGTTTTTT.

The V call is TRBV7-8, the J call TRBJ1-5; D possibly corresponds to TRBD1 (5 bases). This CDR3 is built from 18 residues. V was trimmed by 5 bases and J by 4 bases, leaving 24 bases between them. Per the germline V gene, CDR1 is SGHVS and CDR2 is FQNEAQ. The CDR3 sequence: CASSTSPGGGTLNQPQHF. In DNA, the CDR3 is TGTGCCAGCAGCACCAGCCCCGGGGGGGGAACCTTGAATCAGCCCCAGCATTTT.

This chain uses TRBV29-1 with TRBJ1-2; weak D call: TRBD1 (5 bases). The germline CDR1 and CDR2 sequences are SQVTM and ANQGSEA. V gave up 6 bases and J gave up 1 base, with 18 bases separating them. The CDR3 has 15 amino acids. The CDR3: CSVRGGNERNYGYTF. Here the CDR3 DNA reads TGCAGCGTCCGGGGGGGGAACGAACGTAACTATGGCTACACCTTC.

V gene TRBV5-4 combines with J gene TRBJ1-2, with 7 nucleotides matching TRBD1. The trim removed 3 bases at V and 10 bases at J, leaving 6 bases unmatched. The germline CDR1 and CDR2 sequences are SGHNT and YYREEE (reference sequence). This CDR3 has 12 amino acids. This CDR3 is CASSSNGQAYTF. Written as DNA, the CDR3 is TGTGCCAGCAGCTCTAACGGACAGGCCTACACCTTC. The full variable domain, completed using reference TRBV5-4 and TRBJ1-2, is ETGVTQSPTHLIKTRGQQVTLRCSSQSGHNTVSWYQQALGQGPQFIFQYYREEENGRGNFPPRFSGLQFPNYSSELNVNALELDDSALYLCASSSNGQAYTFGSGTRLTVV.

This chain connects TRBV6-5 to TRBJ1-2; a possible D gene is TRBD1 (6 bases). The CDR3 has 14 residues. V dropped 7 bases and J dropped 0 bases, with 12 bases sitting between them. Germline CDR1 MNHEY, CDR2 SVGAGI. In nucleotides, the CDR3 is TGTGCCAGCACCTCAGGGGAAGCTAACTATGGCTACACCTTC. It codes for CASTSGEANYGYTF.

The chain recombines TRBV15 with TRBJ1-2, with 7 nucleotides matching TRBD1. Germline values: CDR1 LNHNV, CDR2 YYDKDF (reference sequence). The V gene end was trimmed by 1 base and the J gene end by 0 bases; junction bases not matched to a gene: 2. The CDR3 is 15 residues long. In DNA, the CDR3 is TGTGCCACCAGCAGAGGGGACAGTACTAACTATGGCTACACCTTC. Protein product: CATSRGDSTNYGYTF.

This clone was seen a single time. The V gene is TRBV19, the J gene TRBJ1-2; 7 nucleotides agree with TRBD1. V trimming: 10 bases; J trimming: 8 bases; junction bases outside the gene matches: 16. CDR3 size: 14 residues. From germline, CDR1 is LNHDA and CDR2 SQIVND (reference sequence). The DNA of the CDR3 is TGTGCCACCCGGACAGGAACACCTCTTTCGGGCTACACCTTC. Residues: CATRTGTPLSGYTF.

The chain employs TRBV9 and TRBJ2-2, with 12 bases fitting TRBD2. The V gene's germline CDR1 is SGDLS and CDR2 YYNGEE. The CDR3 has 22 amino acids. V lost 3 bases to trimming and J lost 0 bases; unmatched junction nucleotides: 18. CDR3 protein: CASSAPRTSGAPIPTNTGELFF. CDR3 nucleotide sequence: TGTGCCAGCAGCGCGCCCCGGACTAGCGGGGCGCCGATCCCCACGAACACCGGGGAGCTGTTTTTT.

The CDR3, as DNA: TGTGCCAGCAGCTTAGCGGGACAGGGGGCGCAAGGCTACACCTTC. It codes for CASSLAGQGAQGYTF. This chain connects TRBV7-2 to TRBJ1-2; TRBD1 matches 12 bases. The ends lost 0 bases at V and 8 bases at J; junction bases unmatched: 4. The CDR3 has 15 residues. Per germline, CDR1 SGHTA and CDR2 FQGNSA. Supplemented by reference TRBV7-2 and TRBJ1-2, the full variable domain reads GAGVSQSPSNKVTEKGKDVELRCDPISGHTALYWYRQSLGQGLEFLIYFQGNSAPDKSGLPSDRFSAERTGGSVSTLTIQRTQQEDSAVYLCASSLAGQGAQGYTFGSGTRLTVV.